This passage covers 25 T cell receptor beta chains from one sample sequenced in a study of T cells in Graves' hyperthyroidism and ophthalmopathy. TCR beta CDR3 regions were amplified from RNA transcripts. First-round RT-PCR of the TCR CDR3 relied on the HTBI primer set. TCRdb redid the calling of the multiplex PCR reads with MiXCR, one entry per CDR3 protein. The sample carries around 570,000 distinct CDR3 sequences, less than 20% recorded once. The sample comprised blood. Receptor source: a man aged 35-49 years with Graves' ophthalmopathy.

The sample holds a few counts of this clonotype. The chain uses TRBV20-1 and TRBJ2-2, with D unclear. The CDR3 is 17 amino acids. Per germline, CDR1 DFQATT and CDR2 SNEGSKA (reference sequence). Deletions cut 0 bases from V and 0 bases from J, with 14 bases between. The CDR3 coding sequence is TGCAGTGCTAGAGATATAGGGAAGGCCACGAACACCGGGGAGCTGTTTTTT. Its translation: CSARDIGKATNTGELFF.

This clonotype was seen ten or more times. This chain links TRBV11-3 with TRBJ2-1, with 8 bases aligning to TRBD2. The CDR3 sequence is 17 residues long. The trim removed 6 bases at V and 0 bases at J, leaving 10 bases unmatched. CDR1 is SGHNT, CDR2 YENEEA, per germline. The CDR3 region has the DNA TGTGCCAGCAGTCCCCCGGGAGCGGGGGCCTCCTACAATGAGCAGTTCTTC. Translated, it gives CASSPPGAGASYNEQFF.

This clonotype was counted at least ten times. The chain combines TRBV4-1 with TRBJ2-5; no firm D call. The germline V and J ends were trimmed by 0 bases and 7 bases, with 12 bases remaining between them. The CDR3 is made up of 14 amino acids. Germline V gene lookup returns CDR1 MGHRA and CDR2 YSYEKL. The CDR3 protein is CASSQDVGLGTQYF. Written as DNA, the CDR3 is TGCGCCAGCAGCCAAGATGTGGGCCTTGGGACCCAGTACTTC.

The table lists this clonotype with many counts. The V gene is TRBV29-1, the J gene TRBJ2-1; D is possibly TRBD1 (8 bases). This CDR3 spans 13 amino acids. Germline CDR1 SQVTM, CDR2 ANQGSEA. V was cut by 6 bases and J by 7 bases, with 16 bases left in between. The CDR3 is CSVADRGGNEQFF. Here the CDR3 DNA reads TGCAGCGTAGCCGACAGGGGAGGGAATGAGCAGTTCTTC.

The CDR3: CASSHGQGYNSPLHF. CDR3 sequence (DNA): TGCGCCAGCAGCCATGGACAGGGCTATAATTCACCCCTCCACTTT. The J gene is TRBJ1-6, the V gene TRBV4-1; TRBD1 aligns across 8 bases. The J segment lost 3 bases and the V segment lost 3 bases, leaving 1 base of the junction unmatched. Looked up from germline, CDR1 is MGHRA and CDR2 is YSYEKL. The CDR3 contains 15 residues.

This chain connects TRBV13 to TRBJ1-2; D gene uncertain. CDR3 length equals 15 residues. Trimming left V 0 bases short and J 7 bases short, with 15 bases between. CDR1 is PRHDT, CDR2 FYEKMQ, per germline (reference sequence). As DNA, the CDR3 is TGTGCCAGCAGCTTAGGCCTTGGTGTTGGTGGTGGCTACACCTTC. It specifies CASSLGLGVGGGYTF.

Points on this clonotype: Relative to the germline gene, one junction end is altered; a read error may explain this. The chain recombines TRBV5-1 with TRBJ1-6; D gene ambiguous. Per the germline V gene, CDR1 is SGHRS and CDR2 is YFSETQ. The CDR3 has 16 amino acids. CDR3 residues: CASSLAVGAANSPLHF. CDR3 nucleotides: TGCGCCAGCAGTTTGGCCGTGGGCGCTGCTAATTCACCCCTCCACTTT.

Only a few counts were recorded for this clonotype. The chain has TRBV27 and TRBJ1-2; D unclear. V shed 4 bases and J shed 4 bases, with 10 bases lying between them. The CDR3 length is 13 residues. In germline, CDR1 is MNHEY, CDR2 SMNVEV (reference sequence). DNA for the CDR3: TGTGCCAGCAGTTCTACTAGGGTCTATGGCTACACCTTC. Translated, it gives CASSSTRVYGYTF.

The chain joins TRBV19 to TRBJ1-2; 9 positions agree with TRBD1. The CDR3 consists of 15 residues. Germline V gene sequence: CDR1 LNHDA, CDR2 SQIVND (reference sequence). V trimming: 0 bases; J trimming: 6 bases; junction bases outside the gene matches: 5. The CDR3 coding sequence is TGTGCCAGTAGTATAGAGAAGGGACAGGGACATGGCTACACCTTC. Residues: CASSIEKGQGHGYTF.

This clonotype was observed a handful of times. The rearrangement joins TRBV7-3 to TRBJ2-3; D is uncertain. The CDR3 sequence is 8 residues long. The germline V and J ends were trimmed by 2 bases and 13 bases, with 1 base remaining between them. The germline CDR1 and CDR2 sequences are SGHTA and FQGTGA. The CDR3 DNA is TGTGCCAGCAGCTTAGAGTATTTT. It is translated as CASSLEYF.

This clonotype was observed a handful of times. The chain carries TRBV7-8 and TRBJ1-2; D ambiguous. The germline CDR1 and CDR2 sequences are SGHVS and FQNEAQ. CDR3 size: 14 residues. V was clipped by 5 bases and J by 5 bases, with 15 bases between them. In DNA, the CDR3 is TGTGCCAGCAGCCGGACTGGGAGAGGGTATGGCTACACCTTC. Protein product: CASSRTGRGYGYTF.

This clonotype was detected only a few times. The chain employs TRBV27 and TRBJ2-4, with a weak D call TRBD2 (6 bases). Germline V gene sequence: CDR1 MNHEY, CDR2 SMNVEV (reference sequence). V was trimmed by 0 bases and J by 9 bases, leaving 18 bases between them. The CDR3 extends over 16 amino acids. For the CDR3, the DNA is TGTGCCAGCAGTTTATCGGGACTTATTGGGGGTAGCATTCAGTACTTC. It codes for CASSLSGLIGGSIQYF.

Many counts were recorded for this clonotype. The chain recombines TRBV2 with TRBJ1-5; TRBD1 matches 7 bases. Trimming removed 4 bases from V and 11 bases from J; junction bases left unmatched: 2. The CDR3 runs 11 residues. Germline V lookup: CDR1 SNHLY, CDR2 FYNNEI. This chain's CDR3 is CASSVTGTQHF. Here the CDR3 DNA reads TGTGCCAGCAGTGTGACAGGGACCCAGCATTTT. The whole variable domain, remainder taken from reference TRBV2 and TRBJ1-5, is EPEVTQTPSHQVTQMGQEVILRCVPISNHLYFYWYRQILGQKVEFLVSFYNNEISEKSEIFDDQFSVERPDGSNFTLKIRSTKLEDSAMYFCASSVTGTQHFGDGTRLSIL.

Only a few counts were recorded for this clonotype. The gene calls are TRBV27 and TRBJ1-1; tentatively, D is TRBD1 (5 bases). Germline values: CDR1 MNHEY, CDR2 SMNVEV (reference sequence). Trimming took 6 bases from V and 7 from J, leaving 12 bases between them. CDR3 length: 12 amino acids. CDR3 loop: CASRTRRGEAFF. The CDR3 DNA sequence: TGTGCCAGCAGGACCCGGAGGGGTGAAGCTTTCTTT.

This clonotype was counted ten times or more. The rearrangement joins TRBV11-3 to TRBJ2-1; 10 bases align to TRBD2. V dropped 7 bases and J dropped 0; count of bases not matched to a gene: 9. Per germline, CDR1 SGHNT and CDR2 YENEEA. The CDR3 runs to 17 residues. The CDR3 nucleotides read TGTGCCAGCATTGAACAAGCGGGAGGGGGCTCCTACAATGAGCAGTTCTTC. It codes for CASIEQAGGGSYNEQFF.

Many counts were recorded for this clonotype. Mismatch with germline at one junction end may stem from a read error. The CDR3 coding sequence is TGTGCCAGCAGTTTGGGGCGGAGAAATGAAAAACTGTTTTTT. As protein: CASSLGRRNEKLFF. V and J are TRBV5-4 and TRBJ1-4; tentative D call: TRBD1 (5 bases). The CDR3 contains 14 residues. CDR1 SGHNT and CDR2 YYREEE come from the germline V gene (reference sequence).

In its sample, this clonotype was seen a few times. The genes are TRBV6-1 and TRBJ1-2, with a tentative D call TRBD1 (6 bases). This CDR3 comprises 13 residues. V was trimmed by 5 bases and J by 4 bases, leaving 11 bases between them. CDR1 is MNHNS and CDR2 is SASEGT in the germline V gene. The CDR3 protein is CASSTDRLYGYTF. In nucleotides, the CDR3 is TGTGCCAGCAGTACGGACAGACTCTATGGCTACACCTTC.

This clonotype has ten or more counts. The rearrangement links TRBV12-3 or TRBV12-4 to TRBJ2-1; TRBD1 matches 7 bases. This CDR3 region has 14 residues. V gave up 4 bases and J gave up 2 bases; unmatched junction bases: 2. This chain's CDR3 is CASSSGQPYNEQFF. CDR3 DNA: TGTGCCAGCAGTTCGGGACAGCCCTACAATGAGCAGTTCTTC.

Ten or more counts support this clonotype. J is TRBJ1-5 and V is TRBV12-3 or TRBV12-4; weak D call: TRBD1 (6 bases). Deletions cut 0 bases from V and 7 bases from J, with 19 bases between. The CDR3 contains 17 residues. The CDR3 spells CASSLAGQSGALQPQHF. The CDR3 DNA follows: TGTGCCAGCAGTTTAGCCGGACAGTCTGGGGCCTTGCAGCCCCAGCATTTT.

V gene TRBV15 combines with J gene TRBJ2-7; 11 positions match TRBD1. V was pared by 5 bases and J by 6 bases, with 6 bases of the junction left unmatched. Looked up from germline, CDR1 is LNHNV and CDR2 is YYDKDF (reference sequence). There are 14 residues in the CDR3. DNA for the CDR3: TGTGCCACCAGCCCCCGGACAGGGGGCGGCGAGCAGTACTTC. Protein sequence: CATSPRTGGGEQYF. Full variable domain (remainder filled in from reference TRBV15 and TRBJ2-7): DAMVIQNPRYQVTQFGKPVTLSCSQTLNHNVMYWYQQKSSQAPKLLFHYYDKDFNNEADTPDNFQSRRPNTSFCFLDIRSPGLGDTAMYLCATSPRTGGGEQYFGPGTRLTVT.

This chain connects TRBV20-1 to TRBJ2-7, with 10 bases matching TRBD1. CDR1 is DFQATT and CDR2 is SNEGSKA in the germline V gene (reference sequence). Trimming at V came to 3 bases and at J to 3 bases, leaving 5 bases not matched to a gene. CDR3 length equals 14 residues. Here the CDR3 DNA reads TGCAGTGCTAGGAGGACAGGGGGGGTCTACGAGCAGTACTTC. Protein: CSARRTGGVYEQYF.

This clonotype occurred a few times. The chain couples TRBV4-2 to TRBJ2-5; 12 positions agree with TRBD2. This CDR3 has 16 amino acids. V lost 1 base to trimming and J lost 5 bases; unmatched junction nucleotides: 5. CDR1 and CDR2 (germline): LGHNA, YNFKEQ. The CDR3 loop is CASSQATSGRGETQYF. CDR3 coding DNA: TGTGCCAGCAGCCAAGCGACTAGCGGGAGAGGTGAGACCCAGTACTTC.

The rearrangement uses TRBV20-1 and TRBJ2-5; D ambiguous. Germline-derived CDR1 and CDR2 are DFQATT and SNEGSKA (reference sequence). V lost 6 bases to trimming and J lost 3 bases, with 17 bases between them. CDR3 length: 14 amino acids. DNA of the CDR3: TGCAGTGCCCCCAACCCGAGAGCAGAAGAGACCCAGTACTTC. Its protein product is CSAPNPRAEETQYF.

This clonotype showed up just a few times. The chain links TRBV9 to TRBJ2-1; D possibly uses TRBD1 or TRBD2 (5 bases each). Germline V gives CDR1 SGDLS, CDR2 YYNGEE. Trimming removed 0 bases from V and 9 bases from J, with 19 bases in between. The CDR3 is made up of 16 amino acids. The CDR3 reads CASSVATGRPMGEQFF. The CDR3 DNA sequence: TGTGCCAGCAGCGTAGCTACGGGACGACCTATGGGTGAGCAGTTCTTC. The variable domain in full, completed from reference TRBV9 and TRBJ2-1, reads DSGVTQTPKHLITATGQRVTLRCSPRSGDLSVYWYQQSLDQGLQFLIQYYNGEERAKGNILERFSAQQFPDLHSELNLSSLELGDSALYFCASSVATGRPMGEQFFGPGTRLTVL.

V usage is TRBV10-3 and J usage is TRBJ1-1; no reliable D call. There are 13 residues in the CDR3. In germline, CDR1 is ENHRY, CDR2 SYGVKD. V dropped 8 bases and J dropped 4 bases, with 14 bases sitting between them. The CDR3 nucleotides are TGTGCCATCGAGGAGGGCATGGGCACTGAAGCTTTCTTT. It is translated as CAIEEGMGTEAFF.